Presented here are 6 T cell receptor beta chains from one specimen sequenced in a study of cytomegalovirus exposure and HLA in healthy donors. A multiplex PCR was run with 60 Vbeta primers and 13 Jbeta primers. Clones were read by immunoSEQ multiplex PCR, and TCRdb kept only the in-frame ones, dropping some. This repertoire shows 150,000 to 180,000 clones, over 70% found once; its top ten account for roughly 12%. Sequenced sample: PBMCs. Every receptor here comes from a young man in good health and CMV-seropositive.

The V and J genes are TRBV7-8 and TRBJ1-1; D is possibly TRBD1 (5 bases). Looked up from germline, CDR1 is SGHVS and CDR2 is FQNEAQ. This CDR3 is built from 12 residues. V lost 3 bases, J lost 4 bases, and 6 bases lay in between. CDR3 protein: CASSFTGTEAFF. Written as DNA, the CDR3 is TGTGCCAGCAGCTTTACAGGCACTGAAGCTTTCTTT.

This clone has just a few counts. The chain links TRBV27 to TRBJ2-1, with TRBD1 matching over 10 bases. CDR3 size: 15 residues. V dropped 5 bases and J dropped 5; count of bases not matched to a gene: 6. Germline V gene lookup returns CDR1 MNHEY and CDR2 SMNVEV (reference sequence). The CDR3 DNA sequence: TGTGCCAGCAGTAGAGGGACAGGGGCTCACAATGAGCAGTTCTTC. This translates into CASSRGTGAHNEQFF.

The chain is built from TRBV9 and TRBJ2-7, with a tentative D call TRBD1 (6 bases). The CDR3 loop spans 14 amino acids. V dropped 4 bases and J dropped 6 bases, with 17 bases sitting between them. Germline V gene lookup returns CDR1 SGDLS and CDR2 YYNGEE. For the CDR3, the DNA is TGTGCCAGCAGCACCTCTGACAGGCCCTCCGAGCAGTACTTC. Encoded protein: CASSTSDRPSEQYF. The full variable domain, completed using reference TRBV9 and TRBJ2-7, is DSGVTQTPKHLITATGQRVTLRCSPRSGDLSVYWYQQSLDQGLQFLIQYYNGEERAKGNILERFSAQQFPDLHSELNLSSLELGDSALYFCASSTSDRPSEQYFGPGTRLTVT.

The chain is built from TRBV19 and TRBJ2-3; tentative D call: TRBD1 (5 bases). V was cut by 1 base and J by 5 bases, with 10 bases left in between. CDR1 LNHDA and CDR2 SQIVND come from the germline V gene (reference sequence). The CDR3 length is 14 residues. The CDR3 bases are TGTGCCAGTAGTATAGTGTTAGGGGAAGATACGCAGTATTTT. It specifies CASSIVLGEDTQYF.

The chain uses TRBV27 and TRBJ2-3, with no clear D. CDR3 length: 12 amino acids. The V gene lost 3 bases and the J gene lost 4 bases, with 5 bases spanning the gap. Per germline, CDR1 MNHEY and CDR2 SMNVEV (reference sequence). The CDR3 loop is CASSFRSDTQYF. In DNA, the CDR3 is TGTGCCAGCAGTTTCCGGTCAGATACGCAGTATTTT.

V and J are TRBV15 and TRBJ2-1, with 8 nucleotides matching TRBD1. The germline CDR1 and CDR2 sequences are LNHNV and YYDKDF (reference sequence). The V and J ends lost 0 bases and 7 bases, in that order; junction bases with no gene match: 8. This CDR3 spans 16 amino acids. The CDR3 DNA sequence: TGTGCCACCAGCAGAGATAAGGGGACAGGAGGGAATGAGCAGTTCTTC. Amino acid sequence: CATSRDKGTGGNEQFF.